At least ten counts were recorded for the clone carrying this TCR beta chain. Its specificity is not known. Through Arm-PCR of CDR3 regions and iRepertoire HTBI primers, TCR beta libraries were built. MiXCR, applied by TCRdb to the multiplex PCR reads, yields one record per CDR3 protein. The data hold some 370,000 distinct CDR3 sequences, with around 20% observed a single time. Germline V gives CDR1 SNHLY, CDR2 FYNNEI. With 7 bases clipped from V and 9 bases from J, the junction kept 7 bases outside the gene matches. The CDR3 runs 14 residues. These data belong to a study of regulatory T cells in long-lasting Graves disease. Indicated time point: persistent/refractory GD, antithyroid drugs over 5 years with positive TRAb. Making the TCR library involved RNA that had been extracted from PBMCs. Graves' disease diagnosis used American Thyroid Association guidelines. The patients were drawn from one endocrinology department in Xi'an, China.

General observations from the study: TRBV28 was favored in persistent disease, as were TRBJ1-2 and TRBJ2-5.

J is TRBJ1-6 and V is TRBV2; 9 positions agree with TRBD1. The receptor was isolated from a female donor with Graves disease. This material consisted of peripheral blood mononuclear cells (PBMCs), taken when the disease was refractory, from a patient treated with antithyroid drugs. The CDR3 DNA reads TGTGCCAGCACCGGCACAGGGGGCGGTTCACCCCTCCACTTT. It is translated as CASTGTGGGSPLHF.